The rows below give T cell receptor beta chains drawn from one sample of a study of shared clonotypes between healthy human individuals. Only in-frame clones appear in the TCRdb table, and some are missing; sequencing was by immunoSEQ multiplex PCR. In the table there are around 700,000 clones, under 95% of which are singletons. Sequencing used naive CD8+ T cells sorted from blood. These receptors originate from a young man in good health. Both conserved end residues are part of each CDR3. A D gene is named only where the DNA matches it firmly. Size values are once, few and many counts, or a class for expanded clones, and some rows have none.

D gene	V gene	J gene	clone size	CDR3 protein	CDR3 DNA
NA	TRBV28	TRBJ2-7	NA	CASRPPTGTYEQYF	TGTGCCAGCAGGCCTCCAACAGGAACCTACGAGCAGTACTTC
NA	TRBV7-2	TRBJ2-3	NA	CASSFAGGTDTQYF	TGTGCCAGCAGCTTCGCAGGGGGCACAGATACGCAGTATTTT
TRBD1	TRBV7-2	TRBJ2-5	NA	CASSFPQQGEETQYF	TGTGCCAGCAGCTTTCCGCAACAGGGGGAAGAGACCCAGTACTTC
NA	TRBV9	TRBJ2-6	NA	CASSVPGVGANVLTF	TGTGCCAGCAGCGTACCTGGGGTTGGGGCCAACGTCCTGACTTTC
NA	TRBV27	TRBJ2-7	NA	CASSHRPLGTYEQYF	TGTGCCAGCAGTCATCGCCCCCTGGGAACCTACGAGCAGTACTTC
NA	TRBV2	TRBJ1-4	NA	CASVDRLNEKLFF	TGTGCCAGCGTGGACAGACTTAATGAAAAACTGTTTTTT
TRBD2	TRBV19	TRBJ2-1	once	CASSTAGGTYNEQFF	TGTGCCAGTAGTACAGCGGGAGGCACATACAATGAGCAGTTCTTC
TRBD2	TRBV7-6	TRBJ2-1	NA	CASSPGLAVTYNEQFF	TGTGCCAGCAGCCCAGGACTAGCGGTGACCTACAATGAGCAGTTCTTC
NA	TRBV28	TRBJ2-3	NA	CASSHDSTDTQYF	TGTGCCAGCAGTCATGACAGCACAGATACGCAGTATTTT
NA	TRBV4-1	TRBJ2-3	NA	CASSQEGGSSDTQYF	TGCGCCAGCAGCCAAGAAGGGGGGTCGTCGGATACGCAGTATTTT
NA	TRBV5-5	TRBJ2-7	NA	CASSLRSVYEQYF	TGTGCCAGCAGCCTTCGTAGCGTCTACGAGCAGTACTTC